This is a list of T cell receptor beta chains from one sample in a study of blood T cell repertoires in COVID-19. Produced via immunoSEQ multiplex PCR; TCRdb's table is partial and in-frame only. The sample lists 15,000 to 20,000 clones, about 90% occurring once. Source material: peripheral blood. These receptors all stem from a human donor in a cohort sampled during active COVID-19. The CDR3 runs from the conserved cysteine through the conserved F or W. D genes are given only for firm matches. Only some rows state a clone size, as once, few, many or a class for expanded clones.

v_gene,d_gene,abundance,j_gene,CDR3nt,CDR3aa
TRBV6-2/TRBV6-3,-,-,TRBJ2-1,TGTGCCAGCAGTTACTCCACTGAAACGTGGAGGAGGGATGAGCAGTTCTTC,CASSYSTETWRRDEQFF
TRBV27,-,-,TRBJ1-4,TGTTGTGGCCCCGCGGCGGAAAAACTGTTTTTT,CCGPAAEKLFF
TRBV27,TRBD1,once,TRBJ1-2,TGTGCCAGCAGTCCCCTCTTACAGGGGGACTATGGCTACACCTTC,CASSPLLQGDYGYTF
TRBV6-2/TRBV6-3,-,-,TRBJ2-7,TGTGCCAGCAGTTACCTCTACACGGGCGAGCAGTACTTC,CASSYLYTGEQYF
TRBV18,TRBD1,-,TRBJ1-2,TGTGCCAGCTCACCAACCGGGACAGGGGGCGCGATAGGCTATGGCTACACCTTC,CASSPTGTGGAIGYGYTF
TRBV9,TRBD2,-,TRBJ2-3,TGTGCCAGCAGCCCAGGGGTAGCGGGGCCGGTAGATACGCAGTATTTT,CASSPGVAGPVDTQYF
TRBV5-8,TRBD1,-,TRBJ2-5,TGTGCCAGCAGCGGACAGGGGGCAGAAGAGACCCAGTACTTC,CASSGQGAEETQYF
TRBV2,TRBD2,-,TRBJ2-5,TGTGCCAGCAGTGAACATAAGGGACTAGCGACCGAGACCCAGTACTTC,CASSEHKGLATETQYF
TRBV19,-,-,TRBJ2-7,TGTGCCAGTAGTGTCCCCCCGGGACGGGGGACCTACGAGCAGTACTTC,CASSVPPGRGTYEQYF
TRBV10-3,TRBD2,-,TRBJ2-7,TGTGCCATCAGTGAGTCGCTAGCGGGGGGGACGCGGGAGCAGTACTTC,CAISESLAGGTREQYF
TRBV5-1,-,-,TRBJ2-1,TGCGCCAGCAGCTTCGCGGGGGCCTACTACAATGAGCAGTTCTTC,CASSFAGAYYNEQFF
TRBV28,TRBD1,-,TRBJ1-5,TGTGCCAGCAGGGAGGGGGCGGGACAGCCCCAGCATTTT,CASREGAGQPQHF
TRBV5-4,TRBD2,-,TRBJ2-1,TGTGCCAGCAGCTTGGAATCTAGCGGGGCAAACAATGAGCAGTTCTTC,CASSLESSGANNEQFF
TRBV5-6,-,-,TRBJ2-7,TGTGCCAGCAGCTTGGGGACTCCCTACGAGCAGTACTTC,CASSLGTPYEQYF